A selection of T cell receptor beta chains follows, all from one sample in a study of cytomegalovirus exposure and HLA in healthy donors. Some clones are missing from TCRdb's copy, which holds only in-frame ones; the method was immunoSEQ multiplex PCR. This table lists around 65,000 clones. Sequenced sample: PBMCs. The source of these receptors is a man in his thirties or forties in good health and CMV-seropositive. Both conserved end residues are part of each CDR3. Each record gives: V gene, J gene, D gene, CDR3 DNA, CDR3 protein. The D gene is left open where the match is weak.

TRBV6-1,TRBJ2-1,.,TGTGCCAGCAGTGAAGTGGTAGTAAATGAGCAGTTCTTC,CASSEVVVNEQFF
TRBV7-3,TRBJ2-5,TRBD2,TGTGCCAGCAGCTTGGGGACTAGCGGAGGAAGTGGGGAGACCCAGTACTTC,CASSLGTSGGSGETQYF
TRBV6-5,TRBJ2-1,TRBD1,TGTGCCAGCAGTTACCCGGACAGGGGGGCTACCAATGAGCAGTTCTTC,CASSYPDRGATNEQFF
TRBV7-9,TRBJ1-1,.,TGTGCCAGCAGCTTATTGATAGTTTTTACTGAAGCTTTCTTT,CASSLLIVFTEAFF
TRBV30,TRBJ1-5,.,TGTGCCTGGGCCCTTGACAGTCAGCCCCAGCATTTT,CAWALDSQPQHF
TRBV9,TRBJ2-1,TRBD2,TGTGCCAGCAGCGTCGTAGGAGCGGGAGGATACTCCTACAATGAGCAGTTCTTC,CASSVVGAGGYSYNEQFF
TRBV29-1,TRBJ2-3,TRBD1,TGCAGCGTTCCGGGACAGAACACAGATACGCAGTATTTT,CSVPGQNTDTQYF
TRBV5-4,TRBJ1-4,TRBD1,TGTGCCAGCAGCTTGGCGGGACAGAGTGGGGAAAAACTGTTTTTT,CASSLAGQSGEKLFF
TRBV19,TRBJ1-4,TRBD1,TGTGCCAGTAGTTCGGGACAGGGAAATGAAAAACTGTTTTTT,CASSSGQGNEKLFF
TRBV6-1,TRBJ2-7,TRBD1,TGTGCCAGCAGTCTACAGGGGGCTTCCTACGAGCAGTACTTC,CASSLQGASYEQYF
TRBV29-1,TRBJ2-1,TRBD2,TGCAGCGTTCATGGGACTAGCGACGACTCCTACAATGAGCAGTTCTTC,CSVHGTSDDSYNEQFF
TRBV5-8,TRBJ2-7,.,TGTGCCAGCAGCCGACGGAGCTCCTACGAGCAGTACTTC,CASSRRSSYEQYF
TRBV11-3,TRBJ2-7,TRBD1,TGTGCCAGACGTTCGACAGGGGACTTTTCCTACGAGCAGTACTTC,CARRSTGDFSYEQYF
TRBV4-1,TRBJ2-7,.,TGCGCCAGCAGCCAGACTTATCTGGAGGGAGTAACGGGCGAGCAGTACTTC,CASSQTYLEGVTGEQYF
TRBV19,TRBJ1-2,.,TGTGCCAGTAGTCTAGGACGGGGGACCACCAGCGGCTACACCTTC,CASSLGRGTTSGYTF
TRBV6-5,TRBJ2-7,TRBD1,TGTGCCAGCAGTTACGGGACAGGGTCTCGCGAGCAGTACTTC,CASSYGTGSREQYF
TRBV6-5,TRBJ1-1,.,TGTGCCAGCAGTTCCCCCCGGGAGAGCACTGAAGCTTTCTTT,CASSSPRESTEAFF
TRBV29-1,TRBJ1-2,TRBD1,TGCAGCGTTGCTCTACGTGCCGGGACAGGCTTGCTATATAACTATGGCTACACCTTC,CSVALRAGTGLLYNYGYTF
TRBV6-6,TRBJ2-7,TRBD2,TGTGCCAGCAGAGTCGAGCGGGGAAGCTCCTACGAGCAGTACTTC,CASRVERGSSYEQYF
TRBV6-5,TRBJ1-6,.,TGTGCCAGCAGTTACGTTGTAACAGGGCGAGGGGCACCCCTCCACTTT,CASSYVVTGRGAPLHF
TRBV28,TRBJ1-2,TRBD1,TGTGCCAGCAGCTCCCTCGGGACAGGGGTTGACTATGGCTACACCTTC,CASSSLGTGVDYGYTF
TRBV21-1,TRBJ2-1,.,TGTGCCAGCAGCATTAATTCTGGCGGGAGTACCTACAATGAGCAGTTCTTC,CASSINSGGSTYNEQFF
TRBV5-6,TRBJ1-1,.,TGTGCCAGCAGCTTGAGGGGAGGTGCTGAAGCTTTCTTT,CASSLRGGAEAFF
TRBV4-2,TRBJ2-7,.,TGTGCCAGCAGCCAAGGGCGGGACAGTGCCTACGAGCAGTACTTC,CASSQGRDSAYEQYF